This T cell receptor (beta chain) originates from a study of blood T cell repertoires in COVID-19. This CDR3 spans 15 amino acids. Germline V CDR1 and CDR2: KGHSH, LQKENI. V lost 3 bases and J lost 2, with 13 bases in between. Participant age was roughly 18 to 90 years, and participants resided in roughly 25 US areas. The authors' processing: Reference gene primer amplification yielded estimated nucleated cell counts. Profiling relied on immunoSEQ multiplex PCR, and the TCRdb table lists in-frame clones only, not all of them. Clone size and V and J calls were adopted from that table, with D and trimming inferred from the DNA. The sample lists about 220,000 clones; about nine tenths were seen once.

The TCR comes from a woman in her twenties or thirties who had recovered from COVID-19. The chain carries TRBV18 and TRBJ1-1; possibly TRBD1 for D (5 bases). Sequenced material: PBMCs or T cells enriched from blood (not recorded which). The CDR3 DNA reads TGTGCCAGCTCACCGACTCAGGGAGGCAACACTGAAGCTTTCTTT. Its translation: CASSPTQGGNTEAFF.